One sample yielded the 18 T cell receptor beta chains listed below, sequenced in a study of cytomegalovirus exposure and HLA in healthy donors. The method was immunoSEQ multiplex PCR; TCRdb's version includes in-frame clones alone and lacks a portion of them. The profile shows about 200,000 clones, around 87% of them singletons. The sample was PBMCs. The source of these receptors is a woman aged 18-29 years in good health and CMV-seropositive.

The genes are TRBV28 and TRBJ1-2; possible D gene TRBD1, 6 bases. This CDR3 is built from 17 residues. Germline V CDR1 and CDR2: MDHEN, SYDVKM. Trimming removed 6 bases from V and 4 bases from J, with 24 bases in between. The CDR3 loop reads CASSTSYRAVGVYGYTF. The CDR3 DNA sequence: TGTGCCAGCAGCACCAGTTACAGGGCCGTCGGAGTCTATGGCTACACCTTC.

V gene TRBV27 combines with J gene TRBJ2-7; possibly TRBD2 for D (6 bases). The CDR3 consists of 15 residues. V lost 6 bases to trimming and J lost 3 bases, with 18 bases between them. Germline lookup yields CDR1 MNHEY and CDR2 SMNVEV (reference sequence). The CDR3 region is CASRGRLEQHYEQYF. CDR3 in DNA: TGTGCCAGCAGGGGCCGACTAGAGCAACACTACGAGCAGTACTTC.

V usage is TRBV19 and J usage is TRBJ1-2; maybe TRBD1 (5 bases). Trimming took 4 bases from V and 8 from J, leaving 20 bases between them. The CDR3 consists of 15 residues. Germline V lookup: CDR1 LNHDA, CDR2 SQIVND (reference sequence). CDR3 nucleotides: TGTGCCAGTAGTAACCCCTCGGACGGGGGTGGGGGCTACACCTTC. Encoded protein: CASSNPSDGGGGYTF. The full variable domain, in which reference TRBV19 and TRBJ1-2 provide the parts outside the CDR3, is DGGITQSPKYLFRKEGQNVTLSCEQNLNHDAMYWYRQDPGQGLRLIYYSQIVNDFQKGDIAEGYSVSREKKESFPLTVTSAQKNPTAFYLCASSNPSDGGGGYTFGSGTRLTVV.

This chain joins TRBV7-2 and TRBJ1-2; D is uncertain. Trimming pared 1 base from V and 4 bases from J, leaving 16 bases between. CDR3 length: 16 residues. Germline V CDR1 and CDR2: SGHTA, FQGNSA. In DNA, the CDR3 is TGTGCCAGCAGCTTAGGAGCGGCAGGAGGAATCTATGGCTACACCTTC. Its protein is CASSLGAAGGIYGYTF.

The rearrangement joins TRBV9 to TRBJ2-5; 14 bases are shared with TRBD2. Trimming took 4 bases from V and 0 from J; bases not matched to a gene: 2. Germline CDR1 is SGDLS and CDR2 is YYNGEE. This CDR3 has 16 amino acids. The DNA for the CDR3 is TGTGCCAGCAGCAGACTAGCGGGAGGGTACCAAGAGACCCAGTACTTC. Translated: CASSRLAGGYQETQYF.

V usage is TRBV6-1 and J usage is TRBJ1-5; tentatively, D is TRBD1 (6 bases). This CDR3 is 16 amino acids long. V lost 1 base and J lost 3, with 13 bases in between. The germline gives CDR1 MNHNS, CDR2 SASEGT. Here the CDR3 DNA reads TGTGCCAGCAGTGAAGAAGGGGGTAGCTTCAATCAGCCCCAGCATTTT. Encoded protein: CASSEEGGSFNQPQHF.

The V gene is TRBV14, the J gene TRBJ2-1; tentatively, D is TRBD1 (6 bases). The germline V gene encodes CDR1 SGHDN and CDR2 FVKESK. V was cut by 0 bases and J by 8 bases, with 14 bases left in between. The CDR3 is made up of 15 amino acids. The CDR3 nucleotides read TGTGCCAGCAGCCAAGATTGGGGGCTAGGGGATGAGCAGTTCTTC. Residues: CASSQDWGLGDEQFF.

The chain uses TRBV5-1 and TRBJ2-3; 11 bases line up with TRBD2. From germline, CDR1 is SGHRS and CDR2 YFSETQ. The CDR3 is made up of 17 amino acids. V shed 2 bases and J 2 bases; nucleotides not matched to a gene: 7. CDR3 protein: CASSFLSSGRFTDTQYF. The CDR3 nucleotides read TGCGCCAGCAGCTTCCTTTCTAGCGGGAGGTTCACAGATACGCAGTATTTT.

J is TRBJ1-1 and V is TRBV10-1, with D possibly TRBD1 on 6 matching bases. The CDR3 loop spans 13 amino acids. V lost 5 bases and J lost 7, with 14 bases in between. The germline V gene has CDR1 WNHNN and CDR2 SYGVQD (reference sequence). The CDR3 here is CASSSAGAGEAFF. DNA for the CDR3: TGCGCCAGCAGTTCGGCGGGGGCCGGTGAAGCTTTCTTT.

To note about this clone: One end of the junction is discordant with germline, which a read error may explain. The chain has TRBV6-5 and TRBJ2-2, with TRBD2 identical over 11 bases. The CDR3 sequence is 15 residues long. Per germline, CDR1 MNHEY and CDR2 SVGAGI. The DNA for the CDR3 is TGTGCCAGCAGTGACTCACTAGCGGGAGCCGGGGAGCTGTTTTTT. Encoded protein: CASSDSLAGAGELFF.

The CDR3 sequence is CASSQANRVTDTQYF. In nucleotides, the CDR3 is TGTGCCAGCAGCCAAGCTAACAGGGTCACAGATACGCAGTATTTT. The rearrangement links TRBV4-2 to TRBJ2-3; a weak D match, TRBD1 (6 bases). The CDR3 loop spans 15 amino acids. Germline CDR1 is LGHNA and CDR2 is YNFKEQ. Trimming pared 1 base from V and 2 bases from J, leaving 10 bases between.

This chain uses TRBV4-1 with TRBJ1-2; D remains ambiguous. V gave up 4 bases and J gave up 0 bases, with 12 bases separating them. Germline CDR1 MGHRA, CDR2 YSYEKL. The CDR3 contains 15 residues. CDR3 sequence (DNA): TGCGCCAGCAGCCCCTATATAGCAGCTAACTATGGCTACACCTTC. It specifies CASSPYIAANYGYTF.

CDR3 amino acids: CASSIGKAGVVYEQYF. The CDR3 nucleotides read TGTGCCAGTAGTATAGGAAAGGCAGGGGTCGTCTACGAGCAGTACTTC. The rearrangement links TRBV19 to TRBJ2-7; tentatively, D is TRBD1 (6 bases). Trimming took 1 base from V and 3 from J, leaving 16 bases between them. CDR3 length: 16 amino acids. From germline, CDR1 is LNHDA and CDR2 SQIVND (reference sequence). Full variable domain (missing parts from reference TRBV19 and TRBJ2-7): DGGITQSPKYLFRKEGQNVTLSCEQNLNHDAMYWYRQDPGQGLRLIYYSQIVNDFQKGDIAEGYSVSREKKESFPLTVTSAQKNPTAFYLCASSIGKAGVVYEQYFGPGTRLTVT.

V and J are TRBV15 and TRBJ2-1; 8 bases are a match to TRBD1. The CDR3 runs 15 residues. Germline CDR1 LNHNV, CDR2 YYDKDF (reference sequence). After removal of 5 bases from V and 0 bases from J, the junction contained 3 bases not matched to a gene. The CDR3 sequence: CATSFDRGSYNEQFF. Written as DNA, the CDR3 is TGTGCCACCAGCTTCGACAGGGGCTCCTACAATGAGCAGTTCTTC.

The chain couples TRBV5-4 to TRBJ2-7; weak D call: TRBD2 (6 bases). Trimming removed 6 bases at V and 2 bases at J, with 21 bases between. The CDR3 spans 16 residues. Germline lookup yields CDR1 SGHNT and CDR2 YYREEE (reference sequence). The CDR3 protein is CASTERSGPNPYEQYF. CDR3 DNA: TGTGCCAGCACCGAAAGGAGCGGGCCTAATCCCTACGAGCAGTACTTC. Supplemented by reference TRBV5-4 and TRBJ2-7, the full variable domain reads ETGVTQSPTHLIKTRGQQVTLRCSSQSGHNTVSWYQQALGQGPQFIFQYYREEENGRGNFPPRFSGLQFPNYSSELNVNALELDDSALYLCASTERSGPNPYEQYFGPGTRLTVT.

This clone occurred once. The chain links TRBV19 to TRBJ1-2, with 9 positions matching TRBD1. CDR3 length: 14 residues. Germline trimming cut 9 bases from V and 4 bases from J; bases unmatched to any gene: 9. Germline lookup yields CDR1 LNHDA and CDR2 SQIVND (reference sequence). The chain's CDR3 is CASTQGQGPYGYTF. The DNA of the CDR3 is TGTGCCAGCACCCAGGGACAGGGCCCCTATGGCTACACCTTC.

The chain recombines TRBV28 with TRBJ1-2; 9 bases match TRBD1. Germline lookup yields CDR1 MDHEN and CDR2 SYDVKM. CDR3 length equals 14 residues. Trimming took 6 bases from V and 8 from J; bases not matched to a gene: 10. CDR3 sequence: CASSITDRGEGYTF. The CDR3 DNA sequence: TGTGCCAGCAGCATAACCGACAGGGGGGAGGGCTACACCTTC.

The V call is TRBV7-2, the J call TRBJ1-5; unclear D gene. CDR1 is SGHTA and CDR2 is FQGNSA in the germline V gene. Trimming pared 0 bases from V and 0 bases from J, leaving 15 bases between. This CDR3 contains 18 residues. CDR3 amino acids: CASSLAVGRKVSNQPQHF. The CDR3 nucleotides are TGTGCCAGCAGCTTAGCGGTTGGCAGAAAAGTTAGCAATCAGCCCCAGCATTTT.